The source of this T cell receptor beta chain is a study of CD8 T cells in ankylosing spondylitis. The CDR3 loop spans 13 amino acids. V lost 6 bases, J lost 2 bases, and 10 bases lay in between. The germline CDR1 and CDR2 sequences are SEHNR and FQNEAQ (reference sequence). By quantitative 5'-RACE with molecular barcodes, the TCR beta libraries were made. TCRdb itself ran the 5' RACE reads through MiXCR, one entry per CDR3 protein. Of fewer than 250,000 distinct CDR3 sequences in the sample, roughly a tenth are singletons; the top ten hold around 2.6%. This TCR derives from a male donor with ankylosing spondylitis or in good health (not recorded which). The chain combines TRBV7-9 with TRBJ1-1; D is ambiguous. The specimen sequenced was blood, either unsorted or a sorted T cell fraction (not recorded which). The CDR3 spells CASRAGLNTEAFF. The CDR3 DNA is TGTGCCAGCAGGGCAGGCTTAAACACTGAAGCTTTCTTT.